A single sample is the source of the 19 T cell receptor beta chains below, sequenced in a study of blood T cell repertoires in COVID-19. Clones were sequenced by immunoSEQ multiplex PCR, and TCRdb holds only the in-frame ones, with some missing. The data show under 250,000 clones, around nine tenths seen once. The sequenced sample was peripheral blood. The source is a man aged 55-75 years who had recovered from COVID-19.

The rearrangement links TRBV4-2 to TRBJ1-1; D is uncertain. CDR3 length: 14 residues. Germline V gives CDR1 LGHNA, CDR2 YNFKEQ. The V gene lost 0 bases and the J gene lost 1 base, with 6 bases spanning the gap. CDR3: CASSQDHTNTEAFF. CDR3 in DNA: TGTGCCAGCAGCCAAGATCACACGAACACTGAAGCTTTCTTT.

This chain uses TRBV4-2 with TRBJ2-1; 9 nucleotides agree with TRBD2. CDR1 is LGHNA, CDR2 YNFKEQ, per germline. The CDR3 spans 15 residues. The V gene end was trimmed by 4 bases and the J gene end by 1 base; junction bases not matched to a gene: 2. CDR3 coding DNA: TGTGCCAGCAGCCGACTAGCGGCTTCCTACAATGAGCAGTTCTTC. Amino acid sequence: CASSRLAASYNEQFF.

The rearrangement uses TRBV7-8 and TRBJ1-1, with D unresolved. CDR3 length: 16 amino acids. Deletions cut 0 bases from V and 2 bases from J, with 13 bases between. Germline assignment: CDR1 SGHVS and CDR2 FQNEAQ. The CDR3 region is CASSLALRERNTEAFF. CDR3 DNA: TGTGCCAGCAGCTTAGCGTTGAGGGAAAGAAACACTGAAGCTTTCTTT.

The gene calls are TRBV14 and TRBJ2-3; D is perhaps TRBD2 (5 bases). Trimming stripped 0 bases from V and 5 bases from J, with 9 bases between. This CDR3 spans 14 amino acids. The V gene's germline CDR1 is SGHDN and CDR2 FVKESK. CDR3 in amino acids: CASSQDGVQDTQYF. As DNA, the CDR3 is TGTGCCAGCAGCCAAGACGGGGTACAAGATACGCAGTATTTT.

The chain couples TRBV19 to TRBJ1-6; D gene uncertain. Germline V gives CDR1 LNHDA, CDR2 SQIVND (reference sequence). V was pared by 3 bases and J by 7 bases, with 10 bases between. This CDR3 has 14 residues. For the CDR3, the DNA is TGTGCCAGTAGTATTGGCAGATTCAATTCACCCCTCCACTTT. Translating gives CASSIGRFNSPLHF.

The rearrangement links TRBV6-6 to TRBJ2-5; TRBD1 aligns across 9 bases. This CDR3 region has 15 residues. In germline, CDR1 is MNHNY, CDR2 SVGAGI (reference sequence). J was trimmed by 5 bases and V by 4 bases; bases with no gene match: 8. As DNA, the CDR3 is TGTGCCAGCAGTTCCCACACAGGGGGCCCGGAGACCCAGTACTTC. As protein: CASSSHTGGPETQYF.

V and J are TRBV5-1 and TRBJ2-7; possible D gene TRBD1, 5 bases. The ends were cut back, 3 bases at V and 7 bases at J, with 8 bases in the middle. CDR1 is SGHRS, CDR2 YFSETQ, per germline. The length of the CDR3 is 11 residues. The CDR3 DNA reads TGCGCCAGCAGCTCGCAGGGAGAGCAGTACTTC. The encoded protein is CASSSQGEQYF.

The genes are TRBV27 and TRBJ1-6, with 7 bases that match TRBD1. The CDR3 has 15 residues. The junction had 11 bases not matched to a gene; V was cut back by 6 bases and J by 9 bases. CDR1 is MNHEY and CDR2 is SMNVEV in the germline V gene (reference sequence). In DNA, the CDR3 is TGTGCCAGCAGCCTAGAGAGGGGGCCCGGTTCACCCCTCCACTTT. Translation gives CASSLERGPGSPLHF.

This CDR3 is CASSGRLAAPTDTQYF. CDR3 in DNA: TGTGCCAGCAGCGGTAGACTAGCGGCTCCCACAGATACGCAGTATTTT. V and J are TRBV9 and TRBJ2-3; 9 nucleotides match TRBD2. The CDR3 sequence is 16 residues long. After removal of 3 bases from V and 2 bases from J, the junction contained 7 bases not matched to a gene. Germline CDR1 reads SGDLS; CDR2 reads YYNGEE. The full variable domain, rest sourced from reference TRBV9 and TRBJ2-3, is DSGVTQTPKHLITATGQRVTLRCSPRSGDLSVYWYQQSLDQGLQFLIQYYNGEERAKGNILERFSAQQFPDLHSELNLSSLELGDSALYFCASSGRLAAPTDTQYFGPGTRLTVL.

V gene TRBV5-1 combines with J gene TRBJ2-7, with TRBD2 matching over 11 bases. Germline-derived CDR1 and CDR2 are SGHRS and YFSETQ. The CDR3 loop spans 15 amino acids. V shed 3 bases, J shed 2 bases, and the junction held 4 bases outside the gene matches. This CDR3 reads CASSSASGGPYEQYF. The CDR3, as DNA: TGCGCCAGCAGCTCGGCTAGCGGGGGGCCCTACGAGCAGTACTTC.

This chain joins TRBV6-5 and TRBJ1-6; D unresolved. The CDR3 covers 12 residues. Germline V gene data show CDR1 as MNHEY and CDR2 as SVGAGI. The V gene lost 7 bases and the J gene lost 5 bases, with 6 bases spanning the gap. The CDR3 DNA is TGTGCCAGCACCCAAAATAATTCACCCCTCCACTTT. Translation: CASTQNNSPLHF.

The V gene is TRBV7-9, the J gene TRBJ1-1; D perhaps matches TRBD1 (5 bases). The germline V gene encodes CDR1 SEHNR and CDR2 FQNEAQ (reference sequence). The CDR3 length is 14 residues. Between the trimmed V and J ends, which lost 4 bases and 5 bases, there was a span of 14 bases. CDR3: CASSSSEGVTEAFF. The CDR3 DNA sequence: TGTGCCAGCAGCTCAAGTGAAGGGGTGACTGAAGCTTTCTTT.

The chain has TRBV5-6 and TRBJ1-2, with D possibly TRBD1 on 6 matching bases. The length of the CDR3 is 15 residues. Germline assignment: CDR1 SGHDT and CDR2 YYEEEE. V gave up 5 bases and J gave up 8 bases, with 22 bases separating them. CDR3 in DNA: TGTGCCAGCAGTCGTCAAGCCACAGGGCCGGGGGGCTACACCTTC. Translating it yields CASSRQATGPGGYTF. Full variable domain (remainder filled in from reference TRBV5-6 and TRBJ1-2): DAGVTQSPTHLIKTRGQQVTLRCSPKSGHDTVSWYQQALGQGPQFIFQYYEEEERQRGNFPDRFSGHQFPNYSSELNVNALLLGDSALYLCASSRQATGPGGYTFGSGTRLTVV.

As DNA, the CDR3 is TGTGCCAGCAGCCCGGGACAGGCTAGCAATCAGCCCCAGCATTTT. Translating it yields CASSPGQASNQPQHF. The chain carries TRBV7-8 and TRBJ1-5; 8 nucleotides match TRBD1. CDR1 SGHVS and CDR2 FQNEAQ come from the germline V gene. The CDR3 has 15 amino acids. The V segment lost 5 bases and the J segment 0 bases; nucleotides outside the gene matches: 3.

V is TRBV7-2 and J is TRBJ2-1, with 7 bases lining up with TRBD1. Germline V gives CDR1 SGHTA, CDR2 FQGNSA. This CDR3 is 16 amino acids long. V lost 4 bases, J lost 6 bases, and 12 bases stayed unmatched. The CDR3 coding sequence is TGTGCCAGCAGCTCGCCCACGGGACAGATCGCCAATGAGCAGTTCTTC. As protein: CASSSPTGQIANEQFF.

The chain carries TRBV5-6 and TRBJ1-4; D is unclear. The V end was cut by 0 bases, the J end by 8 bases, with 17 bases between. The CDR3 runs to 16 residues. Germline V gene data show CDR1 as SGHDT and CDR2 as YYEEEE. This CDR3 is CASSLGQAGHGEKLFF. The CDR3 DNA reads as TGTGCCAGCAGCTTGGGACAAGCAGGTCATGGCGAAAAACTGTTTTTT.

The V gene is TRBV7-3, the J gene TRBJ2-1; the match to TRBD2 covers 7 bases. Germline V CDR1 and CDR2: SGHTA, FQGTGA. CDR3 size: 17 residues. The V and J ends lost 4 bases and 0 bases, in that order; junction bases with no gene match: 9. CDR3 bases: TGTGCCAGCAGCTCCATTGGCGGGAGTACCTCCTACAATGAGCAGTTCTTC. Protein product: CASSSIGGSTSYNEQFF.

This clone was recorded only once. The rearrangement uses TRBV28 and TRBJ2-7; D might be TRBD2 (6 bases). This CDR3 spans 15 amino acids. Germline V gene lookup returns CDR1 MDHEN and CDR2 SYDVKM. V lost 2 bases, J lost 5 bases, and 16 bases lay in between. CDR3 loop: CASSLVTGAAHEQYF. CDR3 nucleotide sequence: TGTGCCAGCAGTTTAGTGACGGGAGCGGCCCACGAGCAGTACTTC.

The CDR3 DNA reads TGCGCCAGCAGCCGTACCCCGGGACAGGGCACCTACAATGAGCAGTTCTTC. Protein sequence: CASSRTPGQGTYNEQFF. The chain carries TRBV4-1 and TRBJ2-1; 9 positions agree with TRBD1. The germline CDR1 and CDR2 sequences are MGHRA and YSYEKL. The CDR3 consists of 17 residues. J was trimmed by 2 bases and V by 4 bases; bases with no gene match: 9.